The source of this T cell receptor beta chain is a study of cytomegalovirus exposure and HLA in healthy donors. Study summary: Previous work identified roughly 110 million unique TCR beta sequences from around 180 million T cells.

This PCR relied on a set of 60 Vbeta primers and 13 Jbeta primers. This table comes from immunoSEQ multiplex PCR, and its TCRdb copy is limited to in-frame clones, with some not included. The data hold about 120,000 clones, with about 72% observed a single time. In germline, CDR1 is LNHDA, CDR2 SQIVND (reference sequence). J lost 2 bases, V lost 3 bases, and 1 base had no gene match. This CDR3 contains 13 residues. Source material: PBMCs. The chain recombines TRBV19 with TRBJ2-7, with TRBD1 matching 7 bases. The clonotype originates from a man in his fifties or sixties in good health and CMV-seropositive. The CDR3 spells CASSMTGPYEQYF. CDR3 nucleotides: TGTGCCAGTAGTATGACAGGGCCCTACGAGCAGTACTTC.